This TCR beta chain was captured in a study of control samples from healthy donors and cancer patients. The table came from immunoSEQ multiplex PCR; TCRdb's copy has only in-frame clones and leaves some out. The repertoire holds tens of thousands of clones, with 91% as singletons. The CDR3 runs 18 residues. Trimming cost V 0 bases and J 0 bases; bases outside gene matches: 11. In germline, CDR1 is LGHNA, CDR2 YSLEER. The TCR sequence derives from a man aged 45-65 years with lung cancer. The rearrangement links TRBV4-3 to TRBJ2-7; 7 bases map to TRBD1. The sample comprised PBMCs. This chain's CDR3 is CASSQDKDGTDVSYEQYF. In DNA, the CDR3 is TGCGCCAGCAGCCAAGACAAAGACGGGACAGACGTCTCCTACGAGCAGTACTTC.